This entry lists 28 T cell receptor beta chains sequenced from one sample in a study of T cell responses to AZD1222 COVID-19 vaccine. The repertoire was sequenced with immunoSEQ multiplex PCR; TCRdb's copy has only in-frame clones and lacks some. This sample has under 150,000 clones, with 92% found just once. Here the sequenced sample was peripheral blood, taken on day 0 of AZD1222 vaccination. Receptors were obtained from an adult in good health.

This clone is a singleton in its sample. The V gene is TRBV11-3, the J gene TRBJ2-7; 8 positions match TRBD2. Germline CDR1 and CDR2: SGHNT and YENEEA. V shed 1 base and J 3 bases; nucleotides not matched to a gene: 2. This CDR3 spans 14 amino acids. CDR3 DNA sequence: TGTGCCAGCAGCTTAGCGGGAGGGGGCTACGAGCAGTACTTC. Its protein is CASSLAGGGYEQYF.

The chain recombines TRBV4-1 with TRBJ2-7; D is ambiguous. The V end was cut by 0 bases, the J end by 3 bases, with 18 bases between. This CDR3 is built from 17 residues. Germline V gene sequence: CDR1 MGHRA, CDR2 YSYEKL. The CDR3 sequence: CASSQDVSIKLYYEQYF. For the CDR3, the DNA is TGCGCCAGCAGCCAAGATGTCTCTATTAAACTATACTACGAGCAGTACTTC.

This rearrangement joins TRBV27 to TRBJ1-2; D remains ambiguous. Trimming shortened V by 5 bases and J by 6 bases, and 10 bases separated the two germline ends. The CDR3 is 12 amino acids. Per the germline V gene, CDR1 is MNHEY and CDR2 is SMNVEV (reference sequence). The CDR3 region has the DNA TGTGCCAGCAGTGGCAATTCGGATGGCTACACCTTC. This sequence encodes CASSGNSDGYTF.

This chain uses TRBV12-5 with TRBJ1-2; 7 bases align to TRBD1. The CDR3 covers 16 residues. The germline CDR1 and CDR2 sequences are LGHNT and FRNRAP. With V trimmed by 5 bases and J by 1 base, 10 bases remained unmatched. The CDR3: CASGPPTGFVNYGYTF. DNA for the CDR3: TGTGCTAGTGGTCCTCCGACAGGGTTTGTTAACTATGGCTACACCTTC.

CDR3 DNA: TGTGCCAGTTCTTCAGGGACCTACACCGGGGAGCTGTTTTTT. It specifies CASSSGTYTGELFF. This chain joins TRBV19 and TRBJ2-2; TRBD1 or TRBD2 may be the D gene (5 bases each). Trimming cost V 8 bases and J 3 bases, with 13 bases left between them. CDR1 and CDR2 from the germline V gene are LNHDA and SQIVND (reference sequence). The CDR3 has 14 residues.

The chain is built from TRBV18 and TRBJ2-5; D may be TRBD2 (5 bases). Germline CDR1 and CDR2: KGHSH and LQKENI. Trimming shortened V by 1 base and J by 2 bases, and 14 bases separated the two germline ends. This CDR3 contains 16 residues. The CDR3 here is CASSPRVGVGQETQYF. The CDR3 region has the DNA TGTGCCAGCTCACCACGGGTCGGGGTAGGGCAAGAGACCCAGTACTTC.

The chain combines TRBV27 with TRBJ1-1, with D tentatively TRBD1 (6 bases). With 2 bases removed from V and 6 bases from J, the gap between germline ends came to 10 bases. This CDR3 region has 13 residues. Looked up from germline, CDR1 is MNHEY and CDR2 is SMNVEV (reference sequence). The chain's CDR3 is CASSLRGGPEAFF. The CDR3 DNA reads as TGTGCCAGCAGTTTAAGAGGGGGGCCTGAAGCTTTCTTT.

The rearrangement links TRBV3-1 (or the pseudogene TRBV3-2) to TRBJ2-7; TRBD2 aligns across 8 bases. Germline lookup yields CDR1 LGHDT and CDR2 YNNKEL (reference sequence). CDR3 size: 16 residues. J was trimmed by 4 bases and V by 5 bases; bases with no gene match: 13. The CDR3 loop is CASSAIGSGNIYEQYF. The CDR3 nucleotides read TGTGCCAGCAGCGCTATCGGTAGCGGGAATATTTACGAGCAGTACTTC.

This rearrangement joins TRBV28 to TRBJ2-6; D possibly corresponds to TRBD1 (5 bases). The CDR3 sequence is 16 residues long. From germline, CDR1 is MDHEN and CDR2 SYDVKM. Trimming shortened V by 1 base and J by 1 base, and 8 bases separated the two germline ends. The CDR3 DNA reads TGTGCCAGCAGTTTATACCCAGGGTCTGGGGCCAACGTCCTGACTTTC. Amino acid sequence: CASSLYPGSGANVLTF.

CDR3 DNA: TGTGCCAGCAGGACCAATAGCGGGAGGGGCGAGCAGTTCTTC. This translates into CASRTNSGRGEQFF. V and J are TRBV14 and TRBJ2-1; TRBD2 matches at 11 bases. Losses at the gene ends were 6 bases for V and 10 bases for J; bases not matched to a gene: 8. Germline values: CDR1 SGHDN, CDR2 FVKESK. The CDR3 is made up of 14 amino acids.

The chain uses TRBV3-1 (or the pseudogene TRBV3-2) and TRBJ2-2; D remains ambiguous. The V and J ends lost 0 bases and 0 bases respectively, with 11 bases between them. Germline CDR1 LGHDT, CDR2 YNNKEL (reference sequence). CDR3 length: 17 residues. The CDR3 here is CASSQDWRTSNTGELFF. Here the CDR3 DNA reads TGTGCCAGCAGCCAAGATTGGCGAACTTCGAACACCGGGGAGCTGTTTTTT.

The gene calls are TRBV5-5 and TRBJ2-5, with a weak D call TRBD1 (5 bases). The ends were cut back, 6 bases at V and 1 base at J, with 16 bases in the middle. The CDR3 loop spans 15 amino acids. The V gene's germline CDR1 is SGHKS and CDR2 YYEKEE (reference sequence). CDR3 nucleotide sequence: TGTGCCAGCACGCGGTCAGGGAACCGCCAAGAGACCCAGTACTTC. Translation gives CASTRSGNRQETQYF. Full variable domain (missing parts from reference TRBV5-5 and TRBJ2-5): DAGVTQSPTHLIKTRGQQVTLRCSPISGHKSVSWYQQVLGQGPQFIFQYYEKEERGRGNFPDRFSARQFPNYSSELNVNALLLGDSALYLCASTRSGNRQETQYFGPGTRLLVL.

The chain is built from TRBV3-1 (or the pseudogene TRBV3-2) and TRBJ1-2; a possible D gene is TRBD1 (5 bases). The germline V gene encodes CDR1 LGHDT and CDR2 YNNKEL (reference sequence). The V gene lost 4 bases and the J gene lost 4 bases, with 10 bases spanning the gap. CDR3 size: 13 residues. In nucleotides, the CDR3 is TGTGCCAGCAGCCCGTACAGGCGCTATGGCTACACCTTC. Its translation: CASSPYRRYGYTF.

The J gene is TRBJ1-5, the V gene TRBV6-5; the D gene is possibly TRBD1 (5 bases). CDR1 is MNHEY and CDR2 is SVGAGI in the germline V gene. V was trimmed by 2 bases and J by 2 bases, leaving 13 bases between them. This CDR3 has 16 residues. This chain's CDR3 is CASSYSPTGRNQPQHF. Here the CDR3 DNA reads TGTGCCAGCAGTTACAGTCCCACGGGACGCAATCAGCCCCAGCATTTT.

This clone was picked up a small number of times. The same CDR3 is also encoded by other DNA sequences in this sample. This chain connects TRBV7-9 to TRBJ1-1, with D possibly matching TRBD1 (5 bases). Trimming took off 3 bases at V and 0 bases at J, with 14 bases between the two ends. This CDR3 has 16 amino acids. Germline CDR1 reads SEHNR; CDR2 reads FQNEAQ (reference sequence). The CDR3 protein is CASSLLQGNLNTEAFF. Here the CDR3 DNA reads TGTGCCAGCAGCTTGCTGCAGGGTAACCTGAACACTGAAGCTTTCTTT.

V is TRBV19 and J is TRBJ2-2; possibly TRBD2 for D (6 bases). This CDR3 contains 13 residues. Per germline, CDR1 LNHDA and CDR2 SQIVND (reference sequence). V was cut by 5 bases and J by 11 bases, with 15 bases left in between. CDR3 DNA sequence: TGTGCCAGTAGTGCACCGGGAGCCGAAGAGCTGTTTTTT. Amino acids: CASSAPGAEELFF.

This sequence joins TRBV5-1 and TRBJ2-7; the match to TRBD1 covers 8 bases. The CDR3 consists of 16 residues. The V gene's germline CDR1 is SGHRS and CDR2 YFSETQ. Trimming cost V 3 bases and J 2 bases; bases outside gene matches: 10. The CDR3 loop reads CASSSATGQAAYEQYF. CDR3 DNA sequence: TGCGCCAGCAGCTCCGCCACGGGACAGGCCGCCTACGAGCAGTACTTC.

The chain employs TRBV6-1 and TRBJ1-5; unclear D gene. There are 18 residues in the CDR3. The germline V gene encodes CDR1 MNHNS and CDR2 SASEGT. V lost 1 base to trimming and J lost 1 base, with 17 bases between them. DNA for the CDR3: TGTGCCAGCAGTGAAGTACTGACCAACGGGAAAAGCAATCAGCCCCAGCATTTT. Its protein product is CASSEVLTNGKSNQPQHF.

The chain links TRBV10-3 to TRBJ1-3; D might be TRBD1 (5 bases). There are 12 residues in the CDR3. CDR1 is ENHRY, CDR2 SYGVKD, per germline. Trimming removed 5 bases at V and 4 bases at J, with 6 bases between. In nucleotides, the CDR3 is TGTGCCATCAGTAACAGGGGAAACACCATATATTTT. It specifies CAISNRGNTIYF.

The CDR3: CASSLPLYNEQFF. CDR3 in DNA: TGTGCCAGCAGCTTACCGCTATACAATGAGCAGTTCTTC. The chain couples TRBV7-2 to TRBJ2-1; D is unresolved. Trimming took 2 bases from V and 4 from J, leaving 6 bases between them. Looked up from germline, CDR1 is SGHTA and CDR2 is FQGNSA. The length of the CDR3 is 13 residues.

This chain connects TRBV12-5 to TRBJ2-7; 7 bases are shared with TRBD1. Per the germline V gene, CDR1 is LGHNT and CDR2 is FRNRAP. This CDR3 is 15 amino acids long. Trimming cost V 4 bases and J 0 bases; bases outside gene matches: 6. The CDR3 nucleotides are TGTGCTAGTGGTTCCGGACAGGATAGCTCCTACGAGCAGTACTTC. Translating it yields CASGSGQDSSYEQYF.

This clone was observed once. The chain combines TRBV5-1 with TRBJ2-1, with D possibly being TRBD1 or TRBD2 (5 bases each). V was clipped by 0 bases and J by 7 bases, with 11 bases between them. From germline, CDR1 is SGHRS and CDR2 YFSETQ. The CDR3 runs 14 residues. CDR3 bases: TGCGCCAGCAGCTTGGTAGGCGAGGGGAATGAGCAGTTCTTC. Translation gives CASSLVGEGNEQFF.

The chain's CDR3 is CASSPVTVGTKLILFF. Written as DNA, the CDR3 is TGTGCCAGCAGCCCCGTTACCGTCGGGACTAAACTTATTCTGTTCTTC. This chain uses TRBV3-1 (or the pseudogene TRBV3-2) with TRBJ2-1, with 7 bases that match TRBD2. J was trimmed by 15 bases and V by 4 bases; bases with no gene match: 21. There are 16 residues in the CDR3. The germline gives CDR1 LGHDT, CDR2 YNNKEL (reference sequence).

This CDR3 reads CASSALPSGNTIYF. CDR3 DNA: TGTGCCAGCAGTGCCTTGCCCTCTGGAAACACCATATATTTT. V and J are TRBV2 and TRBJ1-3; D remains unclear. Trimming stripped 4 bases from V and 0 bases from J, with 7 bases between. Germline CDR1 and CDR2: SNHLY and FYNNEI. The CDR3 spans 14 residues. The full variable domain, rest sourced from reference TRBV2 and TRBJ1-3, is EPEVTQTPSHQVTQMGQEVILRCVPISNHLYFYWYRQILGQKVEFLVSFYNNEISEKSEIFDDQFSVERPDGSNFTLKIRSTKLEDSAMYFCASSALPSGNTIYFGEGSWLTVV.

The chain carries TRBV2 and TRBJ1-5; D possibly corresponds to TRBD1 (6 bases). V was trimmed by 1 base and J by 4 bases, leaving 8 bases between them. Germline loops: CDR1 SNHLY, CDR2 FYNNEI. CDR3 length: 14 amino acids. CDR3 bases: TGTGCCAGCAGTGAAGGGGACATGAATCAGCCCCAGCATTTT. This codes for CASSEGDMNQPQHF.

The chain employs TRBV6-4 and TRBJ1-2, with a possible D match to TRBD1 (5 bases). V was shortened by 5 bases and J by 3 bases, with 19 bases between the two germline ends. The germline CDR1 and CDR2 sequences are MRHNA and SNTAGT. The CDR3 covers 16 residues. CDR3 in DNA: TGTGCCAGCAGTTGCCCCGCCCTCCTGGGACACTATGGCTACACCTTC. It encodes CASSCPALLGHYGYTF.

This chain uses TRBV6-5 with TRBJ1-3; unclear D gene. CDR3 length equals 13 residues. With 6 bases removed from V and 5 bases from J, the gap between germline ends came to 11 bases. Germline CDR1 and CDR2: MNHEY and SVGAGI. CDR3 sequence: CASRVDERNTIYF. The CDR3 nucleotides are TGTGCCAGCAGGGTGGACGAACGAAACACCATATATTTT.

The chain carries TRBV19 and TRBJ1-1; the match to TRBD1 covers 7 bases. The CDR3 is 14 residues long. V was pared by 3 bases and J by 0 bases, with 1 base of the junction left unmatched. Germline V gene data show CDR1 as LNHDA and CDR2 as SQIVND (reference sequence). CDR3 nucleotide sequence: TGTGCCAGTAGTATTCAGGGGGTGAACACTGAAGCTTTCTTT. Translating gives CASSIQGVNTEAFF.